Below are 11 T cell receptor beta chains sequenced from a single sample in a study of T cell repertoires in cytomegalovirus infection. TCRdb reprocessed the reads with MiXCR, giving one entry per CDR3 protein. Of 150,000 to 200,000 distinct CDR3 sequences listed, under 30% are singletons. The sample comprised PBMCs. The receptor set was obtained from a human donor in good health (CMV status not recorded). Some clones in this sample may be carry-over from other donors' samples.

This clonotype was counted between two and nine times. Since no conserved phenylalanine or tryptophan closes the CDR3, a read error is the likely cause. No DNA is shown, since the ends of the CDR3 on it are uncertain; the CDR3 is the one TCRdb lists. The chain joins TRBV7-8 to TRBJ2-3; the tabulated D call, TRBD2, remains unverified against the DNA. The CDR3 length is 10 residues, termini included. Germline V lookup: CDR1 SGHVS, CDR2 FQNEAQ. CDR3 residues: CASRRPPPGS.

The sample holds many counts of this clonotype. This sequence joins TRBV6-4 and TRBJ2-1, with 9 bases identical to TRBD2. Germline V gives CDR1 MRHNA, CDR2 SNTAGT. CDR3 size: 16 residues. Trimming took 2 bases from V and 6 from J; bases not matched to a gene: 8. DNA of the CDR3: TGTGCCAGCAGTGACGGGAAGCGGGGGGAATTCAATGAGCAGTTCTTC. It codes for CASSDGKRGEFNEQFF.

There are a few counts of this clonotype. This chain links TRBV7-8 with TRBJ1-2; D not resolved. V shed 1 base and J shed 2 bases, with 8 bases lying between them. This CDR3 is built from 14 residues. Per the germline V gene, CDR1 is SGHVS and CDR2 is FQNEAQ. In DNA form, the CDR3 reads TGTGCCAGCAGCTTAGGAGCCTTAAACTATGGCTACACCTTC. Its translation: CASSLGALNYGYTF.

In its sample, this clonotype was seen a few times. This sequence joins TRBV19 and TRBJ2-1, with D possibly being TRBD2 (7 bases). CDR1 and CDR2 (germline): LNHDA, SQIVND (reference sequence). V lost 5 bases to trimming and J lost 3 bases, with 11 bases between them. The CDR3 sequence is 14 residues long. Here the CDR3 reads CASSGRGRYNEQFF. The CDR3 bases are TGTGCCAGTAGTGGGCGGGGGCGCTACAATGAGCAGTTCTTC.

The chain has TRBV12-3 or TRBV12-4 and TRBJ2-3; 8 nucleotides agree with TRBD2. Unmatched junction bases numbered 13, after V lost 7 bases and J lost 4 bases. CDR3 length: 16 amino acids. This CDR3 reads CASTSSGGAKADTQYF. The CDR3 DNA is TGTGCCAGCACCTCGTCCGGGGGGGCCAAGGCAGATACGCAGTATTTT.

There are a few counts of this clonotype. The CDR3 sequence is CASSFTQSGLYGYTF. The CDR3 coding sequence is TGTGCCAGCAGCTTTACGCAGTCAGGTCTTTATGGCTACACCTTC. The J gene is TRBJ1-2, the V gene TRBV11-1; no definite D call. Germline CDR1 reads SGHAT; CDR2 reads FQDESV (reference sequence). V was pared by 3 bases and J by 5 bases, with 16 bases between. The CDR3 contains 15 residues. Full variable domain (remainder filled in from reference TRBV11-1 and TRBJ1-2): EAEVAQSPRYKITEKSQAVAFWCDPISGHATLYWYRQILGQGPELLVQFQDESVVDDSQLPKDRFSAERLKGVDSTLKIQPAELGDSAMYLCASSFTQSGLYGYTFGSGTRLTVV.

For this clonotype: Mismatch with germline at one junction end may stem from a read error. The genes are TRBV14 and TRBJ2-2; D gene ambiguous. This CDR3 has 16 amino acids. Germline CDR1 is SGHDN and CDR2 is FVKESK. The CDR3 bases are TGTGCCAGCAGCAAAGATGGGCGGTCGAACACCGGGGAGCTGTTTTTT. Translating it yields CASSKDGRSNTGELFF.

The table lists this clonotype with many counts. The chain combines TRBV7-9 with TRBJ2-1; D is uncertain. This CDR3 is 11 amino acids long. Germline CDR1 reads SEHNR; CDR2 reads FQNEAQ (reference sequence). Deletions cut 6 bases from V and 8 bases from J, with 8 bases between. The CDR3 protein is CASRRNYEQFF. DNA of the CDR3: TGTGCCAGCAGAAGGAACTATGAGCAGTTCTTC.

The chain links TRBV7-8 to TRBJ1-1; TRBD1 is a possible D gene (6 bases). Per germline, CDR1 SGHVS and CDR2 FQNEAQ. This CDR3 contains 15 residues. V lost 5 bases, J lost 6 bases, and 19 bases lay in between. DNA for the CDR3: TGTGCCAGCAGCCTCCGGACAGACGAGTTCGCTGAAGCTTTCTTT. It is translated as CASSLRTDEFAEAFF.

This clonotype was seen a few times. The chain is built from TRBV6-2 or TRBV6-3 and TRBJ1-5; TRBD1 might be the D (5 bases). The CDR3 runs 14 residues. The germline V gene encodes CDR1 MNHEY and CDR2 SVGEGT. The ends were cut back, 6 bases at V and 7 bases at J, with 16 bases in the middle. CDR3 residues: CASSRDGLYQPQHF. As DNA, the CDR3 is TGTGCCAGCAGCAGGGACGGCTTGTACCAGCCCCAGCATTTT.

This clonotype has ten or more counts. This sequence joins TRBV7-2 and TRBJ1-1; D remains ambiguous. The CDR3 is made up of 12 amino acids. Germline V lookup: CDR1 SGHTA, CDR2 FQGNSA. The V end was cut by 1 base, the J end by 0 bases, with 0 bases between. The CDR3 protein is CASSLVNTEAFF. The CDR3 DNA sequence: TGTGCCAGCAGCTTAGTGAACACTGAAGCTTTCTTT.